What follows are 26 T cell receptor beta chains derived from one specimen sequenced in a study of shared clonotypes between healthy human individuals. This table comes from immunoSEQ multiplex PCR, and its TCRdb copy is limited to in-frame clones, with some not included. The sample records a few million clones, 85% to 95% being singletons. The sequenced material came from naive CD4+ T cells from PBMCs. This sample's subset: CD45RA+ positively selected. Receptor source: a man between 18 and 35 years old in good health. Some clones in this sample may be carry-over from other donors' samples.

To note about this clone: This sample includes further DNA sequences coding for the same CDR3. The chain combines TRBV7-2 with TRBJ2-7, with TRBD1 matching over 9 bases. The ends lost 5 bases at V and 0 bases at J; junction bases unmatched: 5. Germline V gene sequence: CDR1 SGHTA, CDR2 FQGNSA. The CDR3 extends over 15 amino acids. The CDR3 sequence: CASSLGTGLSYEQYF. The CDR3 DNA follows: TGTGCCAGCAGCCTCGGGACAGGGCTCTCCTACGAGCAGTACTTC.

About this clone: The same CDR3 is also encoded by other DNA sequences in this sample. The rearrangement links TRBV18 to TRBJ2-7, with D perhaps matching TRBD2 (6 bases). This CDR3 is 13 amino acids long. Trimming shortened V by 2 bases and J by 2 bases, and 7 bases separated the two germline ends. CDR1 is KGHSH, CDR2 LQKENI, per germline. CDR3 DNA: TGTGCCAGCTCACCAGGAGGGCCCTACGAGCAGTACTTC. Translating it yields CASSPGGPYEQYF.

CDR3 nucleotides: TGTGCCAGCAGTTACTCGAGTTGGCTAATCCAAGAGACCCAGTACTTC. Protein sequence: CASSYSSWLIQETQYF. The rearrangement uses TRBV6-5 and TRBJ2-5; D remains ambiguous. V lost 0 bases, J lost 1 base, and 12 bases lay in between. The CDR3 runs to 16 residues. Germline CDR1 and CDR2: MNHEY and SVGAGI.

The genes are TRBV5-1 and TRBJ2-1, with TRBD1 matching over 10 bases. CDR3 length: 16 amino acids. Germline V gives CDR1 SGHRS, CDR2 YFSETQ. After removal of 3 bases from V and 4 bases from J, the junction contained 7 bases not matched to a gene. The CDR3 DNA reads TGCGCCAGCAGCTCGTTGCCGGGACAGGGGTACAATGAGCAGTTCTTC. The encoded protein is CASSSLPGQGYNEQFF.

The chain carries TRBV5-1 and TRBJ2-2, with D perhaps TRBD1 (6 bases). V shed 0 bases and J shed 3 bases, with 15 bases lying between them. The germline CDR1 and CDR2 sequences are SGHRS and YFSETQ. The CDR3 spans 17 residues. In DNA, the CDR3 is TGCGCCAGCAGCTTGGTCTTATACAGGGCGGACACCGGGGAGCTGTTTTTT. Residues: CASSLVLYRADTGELFF. The whole variable domain, remainder taken from reference TRBV5-1 and TRBJ2-2, is KAGVTQTPRYLIKTRGQQVTLSCSPISGHRSVSWYQQTPGQGLQFLFEYFSETQRNKGNFPGRFSGRQFSNSRSEMNVSTLELGDSALYLCASSLVLYRADTGELFFGEGSRLTVL.

This chain links TRBV7-2 with TRBJ2-1; 10 positions match TRBD1. From germline, CDR1 is SGHTA and CDR2 FQGNSA. V lost 5 bases and J lost 7; bases outside the gene matches: 11. This CDR3 contains 16 residues. The CDR3 DNA reads as TGTGCCAGCAGCATAGTCCCGGGACAGGGGCGGAATGAGCAGTTCTTC. It encodes CASSIVPGQGRNEQFF.

This chain joins TRBV5-1 and TRBJ2-2; D is uncertain. Germline V CDR1 and CDR2: SGHRS, YFSETQ. This CDR3 region has 15 residues. The V end was cut by 4 bases, the J end by 6 bases, with 16 bases between. The CDR3 region has the DNA TGCGCCAGCAGCCAGGCCAGAGGTAGGGCCGGGGAGCTGTTTTTT. This gives the protein CASSQARGRAGELFF.

This clone was counted between two and nine times. Here the CDR3 DNA reads TGTGCCAGCTCATGGGACCCCGATCCTTCGACCTTC. This gives the protein CASSWDPDPSTF. The chain recombines TRBV6-1 with TRBJ1-2, with D perhaps matching TRBD1 (5 bases). CDR1 and CDR2 from the germline V gene are MNHNS and SASEGT. The V end was cut by 8 bases, the J end by 14 bases, with 21 bases between. CDR3 length: 12 residues.

This chain links TRBV29-1 with TRBJ1-1, with D uncertain. Per the germline V gene, CDR1 is SQVTM and CDR2 is ANQGSEA. CDR3 size: 13 residues. V was pared by 7 bases and J by 4 bases, with 16 bases between. The CDR3, as DNA: TGCAGCGAGGTGGAGTTGGCTAGCACTGAAGCTTTCTTT. It yields the protein CSEVELASTEAFF.

This rearrangement joins TRBV5-1 to TRBJ2-3; D might be TRBD2 (6 bases). The CDR3 contains 15 residues. V lost 0 bases and J lost 2, with 10 bases in between. The germline V gene has CDR1 SGHRS and CDR2 YFSETQ. In DNA form, the CDR3 reads TGCGCCAGCAGCTTGGGCCGGGGGAACACAGATACGCAGTATTTT. As protein: CASSLGRGNTDTQYF. The entire variable domain, with the rest obtained from reference TRBV5-1 and TRBJ2-3, is as follows: KAGVTQTPRYLIKTRGQQVTLSCSPISGHRSVSWYQQTPGQGLQFLFEYFSETQRNKGNFPGRFSGRQFSNSRSEMNVSTLELGDSALYLCASSLGRGNTDTQYFGPGTRLTVL.

J is TRBJ2-7 and V is TRBV11-2; D may be TRBD1 (6 bases). The ends were cut back, 7 bases at V and 6 bases at J, with 16 bases in the middle. Germline loops: CDR1 SGHAT, CDR2 FQNNGV. The CDR3 has 13 residues. The CDR3 bases are TGTGCCAGCACCAAAGCACAGGGTCCCGAGCAGTACTTC. Amino acid sequence: CASTKAQGPEQYF.

The gene calls are TRBV9 and TRBJ2-2; D gene ambiguous. This CDR3 contains 12 residues. Germline-derived CDR1 and CDR2 are SGDLS and YYNGEE. Trimming took off 4 bases at V and 6 bases at J, with 7 bases between the two ends. As DNA, the CDR3 is TGTGCCAGCAGCTTCGTCGCCGGGGAGCTGTTTTTT. This sequence encodes CASSFVAGELFF.

Here the CDR3 DNA reads TGTGCCTCAGGGGCTGTCCGGGAGACCCAGTACTTC. This gives the protein CASGAVRETQYF. V is TRBV19 and J is TRBJ2-5; possibly TRBD1 for D (6 bases). Germline values: CDR1 LNHDA, CDR2 SQIVND (reference sequence). CDR3 length: 12 amino acids. V was trimmed by 11 bases and J by 5 bases, leaving 15 bases between them. Filled out from reference TRBV19 and TRBJ2-5, the complete variable domain reads DGGITQSPKYLFRKEGQNVTLSCEQNLNHDAMYWYRQDPGQGLRLIYYSQIVNDFQKGDIAEGYSVSREKKESFPLTVTSAQKNPTAFYLCASGAVRETQYFGPGTRLLVL.

This sequence joins TRBV2 and TRBJ1-1; 9 bases align to TRBD1. This CDR3 is 13 amino acids long. Germline CDR1 and CDR2: SNHLY and FYNNEI. The trim removed 9 bases at V and 10 bases at J, leaving 12 bases unmatched. CDR3 DNA sequence: TGTGCCAGGACGACAGGGGGTAAGCGAGGAGCTTTCTTT. Residues: CARTTGGKRGAFF.

This sequence joins TRBV6-5 and TRBJ2-7, with 9 bases that match TRBD1. The ends lost 5 bases at V and 3 bases at J; junction bases unmatched: 8. The germline V gene encodes CDR1 MNHEY and CDR2 SVGAGI. CDR3 size: 15 residues. CDR3 region: CASSNRGQGGYEQYF. In DNA form, the CDR3 reads TGTGCCAGCAGTAATAGGGGACAGGGCGGCTACGAGCAGTACTTC.

The chain employs TRBV27 and TRBJ1-6, with D perhaps matching TRBD1 (6 bases). V lost 5 bases and J lost 6, with 14 bases in between. CDR1 MNHEY and CDR2 SMNVEV come from the germline V gene (reference sequence). The CDR3 has 15 residues. The CDR3 DNA reads as TGTGCCAGCAGTCAGCTGCTGGGGGCTAATTCACCCCTCCACTTT. Encoded protein: CASSQLLGANSPLHF.

The chain combines TRBV18 with TRBJ2-1; 8 bases fit TRBD2. V lost 4 bases, J lost 8 bases, and 16 bases stayed unmatched. Germline V gene data show CDR1 as KGHSH and CDR2 as LQKENI. This CDR3 has 17 amino acids. CDR3 sequence (DNA): TGTGCCAGCTCACTTCGCGGGGGGCCCGCTCGTTTGGATGAGCAGTTCTTC. This translates into CASSLRGGPARLDEQFF.

Concerning this clone: In the same sample, other DNA sequences code for this CDR3. This sequence joins TRBV7-2 and TRBJ1-1, with 7 bases fitting TRBD1. V lost 3 bases and J lost 2; bases outside the gene matches: 3. Germline V gene data show CDR1 as SGHTA and CDR2 as FQGNSA. This CDR3 is 14 amino acids long. The CDR3 DNA reads as TGTGCCAGCAGCTTGGACAGGTTAAACACTGAAGCTTTCTTT. This codes for CASSLDRLNTEAFF. Using reference TRBV7-2 and TRBJ1-1 for the parts outside the CDR3, the full variable domain is GAGVSQSPSNKVTEKGKDVELRCDPISGHTALYWYRQSLGQGLEFLIYFQGNSAPDKSGLPSDRFSAERTGGSVSTLTIQRTQQEDSAVYLCASSLDRLNTEAFFGQGTRLTVV.

This clone was counted once. This chain connects TRBV7-9 to TRBJ2-1; either TRBD1 or TRBD2 may fit D (5 bases each). The CDR3 is made up of 14 amino acids. CDR1 and CDR2 from the germline V gene are SEHNR and FQNEAQ (reference sequence). The V end was cut by 5 bases, the J end by 13 bases, with 21 bases between. CDR3 region: CASSPLARDLPQFF. For the CDR3, the DNA is TGTGCCAGCAGCCCACTGGCCCGGGACCTCCCACAGTTCTTC.

The chain recombines TRBV28 with TRBJ1-2; 12 bases are shared with TRBD1. Germline V gene sequence: CDR1 MDHEN, CDR2 SYDVKM. J gave up 7 bases and V 5 bases, and 8 bases lay outside the gene matches. CDR3 size: 15 residues. DNA of the CDR3: TGTGCCAGCAGTCCAAGGGGGACAGGGGGCTTTGGCTACACCTTC. Protein product: CASSPRGTGGFGYTF.

The chain carries TRBV5-4 and TRBJ2-1, with D perhaps matching TRBD2 (6 bases). Germline V gene data show CDR1 as SGHNT and CDR2 as YYREEE (reference sequence). V lost 4 bases, J lost 6 bases, and 20 bases lay in between. The CDR3 is 16 amino acids. This chain's CDR3 is CASSRGRDWRSNEQFF. The CDR3, as DNA: TGTGCCAGCAGCCGTGGTAGGGACTGGCGGAGCAATGAGCAGTTCTTC.

The chain has TRBV28 and TRBJ1-2; the D is unclear. V gave up 5 bases and J gave up 4 bases, with 14 bases separating them. Per germline, CDR1 MDHEN and CDR2 SYDVKM. This CDR3 is built from 14 residues. The CDR3 DNA reads as TGTGCCAGCAGTGTCGACGGACTGCGCTATGGCTACACCTTC. It is translated as CASSVDGLRYGYTF.

Concerning this clone itself: The sample has other DNA sequences that encode this CDR3 too. The genes are TRBV28 and TRBJ1-1; D gene uncertain. This CDR3 has 14 amino acids. Germline-derived CDR1 and CDR2 are MDHEN and SYDVKM. Trimming removed 5 bases from V and 4 bases from J, with 14 bases in between. This CDR3 reads CASSPGGGRTEAFF. The CDR3 nucleotides are TGTGCCAGCAGTCCCGGAGGAGGGCGCACTGAAGCTTTCTTT.

The V gene is TRBV11-2, the J gene TRBJ2-2, with D perhaps TRBD1 or TRBD2 (6 bases each). The CDR3 runs 16 residues. V lost 5 bases and J lost 3, with 16 bases in between. Germline CDR1 and CDR2: SGHAT and FQNNGV. CDR3 protein: CASSATWGADTGELFF. The CDR3 DNA follows: TGTGCCAGCAGCGCAACGTGGGGGGCCGACACCGGGGAGCTGTTTTTT.

This clone was counted a single time. The chain links TRBV11-3 to TRBJ2-1; TRBD2 matches at 7 bases. The CDR3 is 16 amino acids. The germline gives CDR1 SGHNT, CDR2 YENEEA. V was pared by 0 bases and J by 9 bases, with 11 bases of the junction left unmatched. The CDR3 is CASSLDMGEGPGEQFF. CDR3 DNA: TGTGCCAGCAGCTTAGATATGGGGGAGGGCCCGGGTGAGCAGTTCTTC.

The J gene is TRBJ1-1, the V gene TRBV27; no clear D gene. The CDR3 sequence is 15 residues long. Germline assignment: CDR1 MNHEY and CDR2 SMNVEV (reference sequence). V was clipped by 1 base and J by 3 bases, with 12 bases between them. Written as DNA, the CDR3 is TGTGCCAGCAGTTTATTGTGGCAGCCTTACACTGAAGCTTTCTTT. Its protein product is CASSLLWQPYTEAFF.